The T cell receptor beta chain under discussion was sequenced for a study of T cells in Graves' hyperthyroidism and ophthalmopathy (dated by TCRdb to about 2019). Study-wide context: Peripheral blood was sampled at the time of initial diagnosis, prior to any treatment. The paper reports TCR Vbeta CDR3 sequencing of fewer than 150 peripheral blood samples: around 45 ophthalmopathy, fewer than 80 hyperthyroidism and around 17 progressor patients. The roughly 90 discovery patients were divided at random into training and test sets in a 7:3 ratio. In addition, the study compared T-cell repertoires in thyroid tissue and in blood from five to seven Graves' hyperthyroidism patients. Prospective prediction of ophthalmopathy was tested in an independent validation cohort consisting of 18 to 20 hyperthyroidism patients and some 16 patients who later progressed to ophthalmopathy. A discovery cohort of around 100 patients, about 43 with Graves' ophthalmopathy and under 60 with stable Graves' hyperthyroidism, was used to find distinguishing TCR V-J signatures. After blood sampling, hyperthyroidism patients were treated with methimazole at a starting dose of 30 mg daily, and ophthalmopathy patients were treated with high-dose intravenous methylprednisolone. The paper's findings and limits, for the study overall: In validation, the model predicted progression to ophthalmopathy with around 71% sensitivity and around 72% specificity, a median of roughly seven months before onset. Blood samples also contained most of the expanded thyroid clonotypes (frequency above 0.001), which suggests that blood repertoires may reflect thyroid immune responses. No statistical method was used to set the sample size in advance, and investigators knew the group allocation. A 13 V-J signature model separated ophthalmopathy from stable hyperthyroidism, with around 88% sensitivity and roughly 81% specificity in cross-validation and 80%/75% in testing.

This clonotype was recorded many times. Its antigen specificity is not known. Per-base qualities were not stored, and no clone one base away is much larger. The TCR beta CDR3 regions were amplified from RNA transcripts. For the first round of RT-PCR on the TCR CDR3, the HTBI primer set was used together with the Qiagen OneStep RT-PCR kit. A second multiplex PCR round built the libraries, followed by size selection and purification. The libraries were sequenced on an Illumina HiSeq2000 using paired-end 100 bp reads. Per the source publication's procedure: SOAPnuke was used to process the raw data, removing reads that contained adapters or uncalled bases, had a mean Phred below 15, or lacked an exact match to the constant primer or identifier. High-quality paired reads were merged with COPE v1.2.5, and unique nucleotide sequences were defined as clonotypes. MiTCR v1.1 was used to align clonotypes to the IMGT TRBV, TRBD and TRBJ reference segments. Only V-J combinations with frequency above 0.0001, covering 99.2% of repertoires, were analysed. A TCS score was defined as the ratio of F50 (clonal expansion) to E x V (chaos), with BLOSUM62-based TCRdist applied between CDR3 peptides within each V-J. Welch's t-statistics and random forest reduced fewer than 600 V-J features to 10 to 15, which were used in a naive Bayes classifier (R e1071). In TCRdb, the public reads were trimmed at Q25 with fastp and aligned with MiXCR, with productive beta chains retained. Every distinct CDR3 protein forms one entry, paired with its most common genes and DNA. These V and J calls are TCRdb output, not the study's own analysis. The sample yields 200,000 to 250,000 distinct CDR3 sequences; about 16% were counted once. The ten largest clones take up under 35% of the sample.

Ophthalmopathy patients had moderately to severely active disease, Clinical Activity Score of at least 3, NOSPECS grade of at least 4, and duration under 3 months. The study excluded patients with uncontrolled infections, other autoimmune diseases, pregnancy or lactation. Diagnoses were established on the basis of clinical symptoms, serum thyroxine and TRAb, thyroid ultrasound, and orbital computed tomography. PBMCs were separated from 10 ml of fresh peripheral blood using Ficoll-Paque density gradient centrifugation. Total RNA was extracted using Trizol reagent, and RNA quality was assessed on an Agilent 2100 Bioanalyzer. The V end loses 7 bases and the J end loses 0 bases, and a stretch of 7 bases separates them. CDR1 and CDR2 were assigned from the germline V gene as KGHDR and SFDVKD. From the cysteine through the phenylalanine, the CDR3 covers 13 amino acids. Only the CDR3 region is kept as DNA, spanning 39 bases read in frame from base 1.

The source material was blood. In this chain, TRBV24-1 is recombined with TRBJ2-3, with no confidently assigned D gene. This TCR was sampled from a woman under 30 with Graves' ophthalmopathy. The DNA is as follows: TGTGCCACCAGGGATGCAAGCACAGATACGCAGTATTTT. Its protein is CATRDASTDTQYF.